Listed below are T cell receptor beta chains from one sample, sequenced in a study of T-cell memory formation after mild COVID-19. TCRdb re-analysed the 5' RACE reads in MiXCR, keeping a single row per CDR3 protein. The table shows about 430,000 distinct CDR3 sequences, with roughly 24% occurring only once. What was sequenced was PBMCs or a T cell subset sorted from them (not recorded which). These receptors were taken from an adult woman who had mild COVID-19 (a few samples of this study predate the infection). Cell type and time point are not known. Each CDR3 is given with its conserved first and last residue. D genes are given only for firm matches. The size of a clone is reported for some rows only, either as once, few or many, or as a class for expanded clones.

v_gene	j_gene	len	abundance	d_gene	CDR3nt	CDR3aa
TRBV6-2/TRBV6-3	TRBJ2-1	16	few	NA	TGTGCCAGCAGTTACCACCCCCGGTCCCACAGCTATGAGCAGTTCTTC	CASSYHPRSHSYEQFF
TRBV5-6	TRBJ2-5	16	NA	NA	TGTGCCAGCAGCTTGCGCCGGAGTGGCACCGAAGAGACCCAGTACTTC	CASSLRRSGTEETQYF
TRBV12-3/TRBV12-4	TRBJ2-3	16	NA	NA	TGTGCCAGCACCCCATCATCGGCTTGGGGCACAGATACGCAGTATTTT	CASTPSSAWGTDTQYF
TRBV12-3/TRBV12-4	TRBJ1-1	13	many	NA	TGTGCCAGCAGTTTTACACAGAACACTGAAGCTTTCTTT	CASSFTQNTEAFF
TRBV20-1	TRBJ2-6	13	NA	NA	TGCAGTGCCGAGCTTGCTGGGGCCAACGTCCTGACTTTC	CSAELAGANVLTF
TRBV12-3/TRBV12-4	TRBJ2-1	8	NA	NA	TGTGCCAGCAGCGTGCGGTTCTTC	CASSVRFF
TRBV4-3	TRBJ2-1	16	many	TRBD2	TGCGCCAGCAGCCAAGAGGGTCTAGCGGTTTACAATGAGCAGTTCTTC	CASSQEGLAVYNEQFF
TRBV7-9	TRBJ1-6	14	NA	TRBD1	TGTGCCACTCGTGGGAGACAGGGAGGTTCACCCCTCCACTTT	CATRGRQGGSPLHF
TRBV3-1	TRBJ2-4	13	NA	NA	TGTGCCAGCAGCCAGGCAGGGGAAAACATTCAGTACTTC	CASSQAGENIQYF
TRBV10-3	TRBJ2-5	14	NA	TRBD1	TGTGCCATCAGTGAGCGACAGGGAATGGAGACCCAGTACTTC	CAISERQGMETQYF
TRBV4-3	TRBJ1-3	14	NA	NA	TGCGCCAGCAGCCCAGGGTCCTCTGGAAACACCATATATTTT	CASSPGSSGNTIYF
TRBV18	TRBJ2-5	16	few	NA	TGTGCCAGCTCACGAACCACAGGGTATACGCAAGAGACCCAGTACTTC	CASSRTTGYTQETQYF
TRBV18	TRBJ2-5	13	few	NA	TGTGCCAGCTCACAACCGGGTCTAGAGACCCAGTACTTC	CASSQPGLETQYF
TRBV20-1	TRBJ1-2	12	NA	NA	TGCAGTGCTAATCCAGGGACCTATGGCTACACCTTC	CSANPGTYGYTF
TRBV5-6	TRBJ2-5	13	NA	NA	TGTGCCAGCAGCTTGGCACCACGGGAGACCCAGTACTTC	CASSLAPRETQYF
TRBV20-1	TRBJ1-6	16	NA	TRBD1	TGCAGTGCTAGAGTCGGGGGCAGGGGGAATTATTCACCCCTCCACTTT	CSARVGGRGNYSPLHF
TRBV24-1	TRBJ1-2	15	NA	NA	TGTGCCACCAGTGATCCGAACATTCCCGGATATGGCTACACCTTC	CATSDPNIPGYGYTF
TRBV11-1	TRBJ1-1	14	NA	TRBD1	TGTGCCAGCCGAGACAGGGGTAGTGACACTGAAGCTTTCTTT	CASRDRGSDTEAFF
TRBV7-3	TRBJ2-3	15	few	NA	TGTGCCAGCAGCTTACTGGGCGGGCAGCCAGATACGCAGTATTTT	CASSLLGGQPDTQYF
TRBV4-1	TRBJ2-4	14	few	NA	TGCGCCAGCAGCCAAGATCGCGAGGGGGGCATTCAGTACTTC	CASSQDREGGIQYF
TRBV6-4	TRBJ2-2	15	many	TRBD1	TGTGCCAGCAGTCTTGACAGGGGAGAGACCGGGGAGCTGTTTTTT	CASSLDRGETGELFF
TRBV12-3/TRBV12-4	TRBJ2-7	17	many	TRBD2	TGTGCCAGCAGCCCAAGGACTAGCGGGATTATCACCTACGAGCAGTACTTC	CASSPRTSGIITYEQYF
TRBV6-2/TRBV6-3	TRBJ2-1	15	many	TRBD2	TGTGCCAGCAGCTTCATAGCGGGACCCTACAATGAGCAGTTCTTC	CASSFIAGPYNEQFF
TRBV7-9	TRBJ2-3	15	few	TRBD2	TGTGCCAGCGAAAGCCTAGCGGGAGGCCCAGATACGCAGTATTTT	CASESLAGGPDTQYF
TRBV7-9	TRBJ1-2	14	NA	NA	TGTGCCAGCAGACCTGCGGCGGGGGCGCCGGGCTACACCTTC	CASRPAAGAPGYTF
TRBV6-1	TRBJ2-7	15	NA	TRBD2	TGTGCCAGCAGAAGCGGACTAGCGGCTCTCTACGAGCAGTACTTC	CASRSGLAALYEQYF
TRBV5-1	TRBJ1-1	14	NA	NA	TGCGCCAGCAGGCATTGGGAGCTGAACACTGAAGCTTTCTTT	CASRHWELNTEAFF
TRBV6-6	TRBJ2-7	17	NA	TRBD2	TGTGCCAGCAGTTACTGGGCGGGGAGCGGGGTTAGCTACGAGCAGTACTTC	CASSYWAGSGVSYEQYF
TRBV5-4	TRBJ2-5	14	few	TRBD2	TGTGCCTCCTACCAGCGGGGGGGCCGCGAGACCCAGTACTTC	CASYQRGGRETQYF
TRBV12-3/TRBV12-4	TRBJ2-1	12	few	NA	TGTGCCAGCCGGAGGGGACTGAATGAGCAGTTCTTC	CASRRGLNEQFF
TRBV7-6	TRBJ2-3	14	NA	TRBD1	TGTGCCAGCAGCTTGTCCGGGACAGGGGATACGCAGTATTTT	CASSLSGTGDTQYF
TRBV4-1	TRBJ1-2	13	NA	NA	TGCGCCAGCAGCCAAGATATCAACTATGGCTACACCTTC	CASSQDINYGYTF
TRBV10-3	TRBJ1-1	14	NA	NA	TGTGCCATCCGGCAGGAGATAACGAACACTGAAGCTTTCTTT	CAIRQEITNTEAFF
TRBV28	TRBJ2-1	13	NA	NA	TGTGCCAGCAGTTTGAACAACTGGAATGAGCAGTTCTTC	CASSLNNWNEQFF
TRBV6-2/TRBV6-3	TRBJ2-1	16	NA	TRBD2	TGTGCCAGCAGTTACTCGAAGCGGGAGCCTCACAATGAGCAGTTCTTC	CASSYSKREPHNEQFF
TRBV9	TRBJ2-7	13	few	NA	TGTGCCAGCAGCGTAGATGCAACCTACGAGCAGTACTTC	CASSVDATYEQYF
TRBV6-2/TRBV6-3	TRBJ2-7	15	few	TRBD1	TGTGCCAGCAGTTACGCGCGACAGGGCAGTTACGAGCAGTACTTC	CASSYARQGSYEQYF
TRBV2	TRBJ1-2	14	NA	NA	TGTGCCAGCAGATGGGACTCCGCTTCCTATGGCTACACCTTC	CASRWDSASYGYTF
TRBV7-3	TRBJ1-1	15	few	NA	TGTGCCAGCAGCGTGGGTACAGGCGGTCTAACTGAAGCTTTCTTT	CASSVGTGGLTEAFF
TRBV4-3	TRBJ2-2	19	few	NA	TGCGCCAGCAGCCAAGATAACATTTCGGGGGAGTGGAGCACCGGGGAGCTGTTTTTT	CASSQDNISGEWSTGELFF
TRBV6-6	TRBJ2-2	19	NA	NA	TGTGCCAGCAGTTACCAATTCCCCTTAGCAGGGGGGCTGGTCGGGGAGCTGTTTTTT	CASSYQFPLAGGLVGELFF
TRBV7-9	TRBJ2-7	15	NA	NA	TGTGCCAGCACCCTGGGGTACAGCAGCTCCTACGAGCAGTACTTC	CASTLGYSSSYEQYF
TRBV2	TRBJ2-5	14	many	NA	TGTGCCAGCACTCGGGACCAAAAGGGAGAGACCCAGTACTTC	CASTRDQKGETQYF
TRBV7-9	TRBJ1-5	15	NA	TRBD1	TGTGCCAGCAGCTTAGTCGGGACAGGGGGTCAGCCCCAGCATTTT	CASSLVGTGGQPQHF
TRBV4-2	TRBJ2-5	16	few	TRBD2	TGTGCCAGCAGCCATGAAGCGGGGGGCCTGCAAGAGACCCAGTACTTC	CASSHEAGGLQETQYF
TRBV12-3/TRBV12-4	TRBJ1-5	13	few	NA	TGTGCCAGCAGTCAACAGGGTTTTCAGCCCCAGCATTTT	CASSQQGFQPQHF
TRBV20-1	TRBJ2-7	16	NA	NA	TGCAGTGCTAGAGACCCGGGACTCCACAACTCCTACGAGCAGTACTTC	CSARDPGLHNSYEQYF
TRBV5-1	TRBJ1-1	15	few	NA	TGCGCCAGCAGCTTTGCCCGGGGCGAGCAGGGTGAAGCTTTCTTT	CASSFARGEQGEAFF
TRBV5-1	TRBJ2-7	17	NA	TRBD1	TGCGCCAGCAGCTCCGGGGACAGGGCCTTAAGCTCCTACGAGCAGTACTTC	CASSSGDRALSSYEQYF
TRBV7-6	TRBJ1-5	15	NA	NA	TGTGCCAGCAGCCCCACGCAGGACTTCTATCAGCCCCAGCATTTT	CASSPTQDFYQPQHF
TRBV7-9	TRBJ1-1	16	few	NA	TGTGCCAGCAGCCCAGCAATGCCAGGGGCGAACACTGAAGCTTTCTTT	CASSPAMPGANTEAFF
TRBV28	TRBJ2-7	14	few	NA	TGTGCCAGCAGCCCAAACACAAACCGGGACGAGCAGTACTTC	CASSPNTNRDEQYF
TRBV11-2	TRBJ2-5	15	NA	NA	TGTGCCAGCAGCTTAGATTGGCGGCAGTGGGAGACCCAGTACTTC	CASSLDWRQWETQYF